The text below deals with one T cell receptor beta chain. The antigen remains unidentified. V was pared by 4 bases and J by 6 bases, with 22 bases between. Looked up from germline, CDR1 is KGHDR and CDR2 is SFDVKD. This CDR3 comprises 17 residues. RNA amounts of roughly 0.5 to 1 ug underwent reverse transcription with random hexamers. Using its own MiXCR run on the immunoSEQ multiplex PCR reads, TCRdb lists one record per CDR3 protein. The table shows approximately 110,000 distinct CDR3 sequences, with more than 80% occurring only once. These data are taken from a study of CD8 T cells in Susac syndrome. Study outcomes and limitations: By the study's own acknowledgment, its TCR sequencing and HLA analysis included relatively few individuals.

The sequencing sample was made of CD8+ T cells from PBMCs. The TCR was taken from a human donor with multiple sclerosis. The chain has TRBV24-1 and TRBJ2-3, with D possibly being TRBD2 (6 bases). The CDR3 nucleotides are TGTGCCACCAGTGACCCAACAAGTGGGACTGCACTGGATACGCAGTATTTT. Translated: CATSDPTSGTALDTQYF.